This TCR beta chain was identified in a study of T cells after yellow fever vaccination. Across the whole study: Some fractions had low cell numbers, and these were prepared with SMART-Seq v4 Ultra Low Input.

The CDR3 consists of 13 residues. Per germline, CDR1 LGHNA and CDR2 YSLEER. The germline V and J ends were trimmed by 4 bases and 5 bases, with 11 bases remaining between them. TCRdb used MiXCR to reprocess the 5' RACE reads, holding one entry per CDR3 protein. The table records approximately 510,000 distinct CDR3 sequences, 20% to 25% of them present only once. This receptor was identified in a man younger than 35 who received the YFV17D yellow fever vaccine. This specimen was PBMCs, taken more than 20 days after the first yellow fever vaccination. The chain couples TRBV4-3 to TRBJ1-1; D gene uncertain. Written as DNA, the CDR3 is TGCGCCAGCAGCCGAGAAAGTAAAACTGAAGCTTTCTTT. Translating gives CASSRESKTEAFF.